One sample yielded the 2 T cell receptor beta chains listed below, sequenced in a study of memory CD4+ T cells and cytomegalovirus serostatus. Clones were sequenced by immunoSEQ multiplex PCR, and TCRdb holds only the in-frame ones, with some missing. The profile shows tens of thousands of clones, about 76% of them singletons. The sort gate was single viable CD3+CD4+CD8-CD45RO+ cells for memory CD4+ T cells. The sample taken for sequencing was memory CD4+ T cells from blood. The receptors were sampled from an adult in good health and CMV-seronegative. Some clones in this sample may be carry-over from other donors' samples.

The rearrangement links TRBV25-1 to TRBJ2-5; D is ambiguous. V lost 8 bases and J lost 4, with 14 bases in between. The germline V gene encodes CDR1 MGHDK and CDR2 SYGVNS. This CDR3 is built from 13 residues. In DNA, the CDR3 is TGTGCCAGCGGTCCGGGCGGCTCAGAGACCCAGTACTTC. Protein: CASGPGGSETQYF.

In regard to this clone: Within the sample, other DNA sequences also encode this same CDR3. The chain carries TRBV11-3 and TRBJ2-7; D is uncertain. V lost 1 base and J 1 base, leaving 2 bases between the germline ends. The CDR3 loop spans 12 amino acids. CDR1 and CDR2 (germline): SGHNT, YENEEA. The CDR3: CASSLVSYEQYF. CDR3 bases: TGTGCCAGCAGCTTAGTGTCCTACGAGCAGTACTTC.